This TCR beta chain was recorded in a study of vaccination and CD4 T cells after COVID-19. For the study at large: In the convalescent cohort, there were six males and four females, two of them Hispanic. Among convalescent patients, three were sampled at day 14 and at days 161 to 241 post-vaccination.

Regarding time point: late sampling 161 to 241 days after vaccination in three convalescent patients. With 3 bases removed from V and 9 bases from J, the gap between germline ends came to 14 bases. CDR3 length: 13 residues. The germline V gene has CDR1 MNHEY and CDR2 SMNVEV (reference sequence). TCRdb fed the PCR reads into MiXCR, producing one record per CDR3 protein. The table has some 28,000 distinct CDR3 sequences, 50% to 65% seen once. The sequencing here drew on CD4+ T cells from blood, taken about 7 months after SARS-CoV-2 vaccination. The receptor was isolated from a human donor who had recovered from COVID-19. The genes are TRBV27 and TRBJ2-5; TRBD1 or TRBD2 may be the D gene (6 bases each). CDR3 in amino acids: CASSFPGARAQYF. The CDR3 DNA follows: TGTGCCAGCAGTTTCCCGGGGGCCAGGGCCCAGTACTTC.